This T cell receptor beta chain was found in a study of kidney transplant recipient with SARS-CoV-2 infection. Using its own MiXCR run on the reads, TCRdb lists one record per CDR3 protein. Of 250,000 or so distinct CDR3 sequences listed, under 30% are singletons. This CDR3 has 14 amino acids. V was trimmed by 1 base and J by 4 bases, leaving 7 bases between them. Germline CDR1 LGHNA, CDR2 YSLEER. This clonotype has a count of ten or more. This receptor was taken from a young adult male patient who had COVID-19 and was a kidney transplant recipient. Some T cells may be supplied by the graft donor. The V and J genes are TRBV4-3 and TRBJ1-4; D unresolved. The sample here was a blood sample, taken at baseline and on roughly day 110 from a kidney transplant recipient. The CDR3 here is CASSQGPLNEKLFF. The CDR3 DNA reads as TGCGCCAGCAGCCAAGGACCGCTTAATGAAAAACTGTTTTTT.